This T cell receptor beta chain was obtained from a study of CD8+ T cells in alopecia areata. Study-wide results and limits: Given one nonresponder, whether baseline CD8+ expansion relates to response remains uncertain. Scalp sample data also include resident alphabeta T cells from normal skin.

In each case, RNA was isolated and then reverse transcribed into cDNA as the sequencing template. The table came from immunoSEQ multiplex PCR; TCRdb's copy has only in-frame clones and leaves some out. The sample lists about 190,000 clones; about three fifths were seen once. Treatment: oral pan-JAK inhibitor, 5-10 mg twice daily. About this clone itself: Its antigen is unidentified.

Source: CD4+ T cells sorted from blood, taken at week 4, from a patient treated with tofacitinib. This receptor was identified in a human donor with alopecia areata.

This CDR3 is CASSPPTGENIQYF. The CDR3 nucleotides are TGTGCCAGCTCACCACCAACAGGGGAAAACATTCAGTACTTC. The chain is built from TRBV18 and TRBJ2-4; 7 positions match TRBD1. Germline V gene lookup returns CDR1 KGHSH and CDR2 LQKENI. Germline trimming cut 0 bases from V and 5 bases from J; bases unmatched to any gene: 1. The CDR3 sequence is 14 residues long.